This T cell receptor beta chain was recovered during a study of shared clonotypes between healthy human individuals. Whole-study findings and limits: Deeper or shallower sequencing was expected to change how clonotypes are shared among donors.

Naive CD8 cells were CD45RO-negative, positively selected for CCR7, excluding terminally differentiated effector memory CD45RA+ cells. A note on this clone: Its antigen remains unidentified.

Method: immunoSEQ multiplex PCR; TCRdb's copy keeps in-frame clones and lacks some. Of about 590,000 clones listed, nearly 97% are singletons. CDR3 length equals 13 residues. CDR1 is LNHDA and CDR2 is SQIVND in the germline V gene (reference sequence). V dropped 5 bases and J dropped 0 bases, with 5 bases sitting between them. The chain joins TRBV19 to TRBJ2-1; D ambiguous. The origin of this receptor is a woman aged 25 to 45 in good health. The sequencing sample was made of naive CD8+ T cells sorted from blood. CDR3 coding DNA: TGTGCCAGTAGTGATGCCTCCTACAATGAGCAGTTCTTC. Translated: CASSDASYNEQFF.